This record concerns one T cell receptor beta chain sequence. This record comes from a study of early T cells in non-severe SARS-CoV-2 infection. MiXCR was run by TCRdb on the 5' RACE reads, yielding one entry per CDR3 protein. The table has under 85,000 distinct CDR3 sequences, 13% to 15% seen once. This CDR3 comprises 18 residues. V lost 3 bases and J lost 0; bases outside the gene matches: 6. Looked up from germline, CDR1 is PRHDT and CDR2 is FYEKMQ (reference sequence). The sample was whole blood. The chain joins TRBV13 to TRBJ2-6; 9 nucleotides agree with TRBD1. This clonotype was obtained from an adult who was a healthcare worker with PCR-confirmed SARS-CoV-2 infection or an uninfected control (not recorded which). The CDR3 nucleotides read TGTGCCAGCAGCTTTGATGGACAGGGGTTCTCTGGGGCCAACGTCCTGACTTTC. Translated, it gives CASSFDGQGFSGANVLTF.